Listed below are T cell receptor beta chains from one sample, sequenced in a study of technical replicates of blood from a handful of donors. Measured with immunoSEQ multiplex PCR; TCRdb has only the in-frame clones, and not every one. The table records under 85,000 clones, 95% to 98% of them present only once. The material sequenced was T cells isolated from PBMCs. The source of these receptors is a human donor in good health. The CDR3 runs from the conserved cysteine through the conserved F or W. A D gene is named only where the DNA matches it firmly. Only part of the rows carry a size: once, few, many, or a class if the clone is expanded.

clone size	V gene	J gene	D gene	CDR3 DNA	CDR3 protein
NA	TRBV6-6	TRBJ2-7	TRBD1	TGTGCCAGCATGGACAGGGGGCCCTCCTACGAGCAGTACTTC	CASMDRGPSYEQYF
NA	TRBV5-1	TRBJ2-6	NA	TGCGCCAGCAGCACAGGAGACTTCTCTGGGGCCAACGTCCTGACTTTC	CASSTGDFSGANVLTF
NA	TRBV7-2	TRBJ2-2	NA	TGTGCCAGCAGCTTAGGACTAGCGAACACCGGGGAGCTGTTTTTT	CASSLGLANTGELFF
NA	TRBV7-9	TRBJ1-3	NA	TGTGCCAGCAGCTCGAGGGTTTATGGAAACACCATATATTTT	CASSSRVYGNTIYF
NA	TRBV7-8	TRBJ1-1	NA	TGTGCCAGCAGCAAAGTCGGGCCTCCTTGGGGCGAAGATTACATGAACACTGAAGCTTTCTTT	CASSKVGPPWGEDYMNTEAFF
NA	TRBV5-6	TRBJ1-1	NA	TGTGCCAGCAGCTTGGTACGGGGGAACACTGAAGCTTTCTTT	CASSLVRGNTEAFF
NA	TRBV7-9	TRBJ1-1	NA	TGTGCCAGCAGCTTAGCGGAGGGGAGGGACACTGAAGCTTTCTTT	CASSLAEGRDTEAFF
NA	TRBV4-2	TRBJ2-2	TRBD1	TGTGCCAGCAGCCTGGGACAGGGTACCGGGGAGCTGTTTTTT	CASSLGQGTGELFF
NA	TRBV30	TRBJ2-1	TRBD2	TGTGCCTGGAGTCTGGGGACTACATACAATGAGCAGTTCTTC	CAWSLGTTYNEQFF
NA	TRBV7-8	TRBJ1-1	TRBD1	TGTGCCAGCAGCAGGGGGGACAGGAACACTGAAGCTTTCTTT	CASSRGDRNTEAFF
once	TRBV7-2	TRBJ2-7	NA	TGTGCCAGCAGCCCGGCGGGTTATAGAGAGCAGTACTTC	CASSPAGYREQYF
NA	TRBV5-4	TRBJ2-5	NA	TGTGCCAGCAGCTTGGCAGGGTTACAAGAGACCCAGTACTTC	CASSLAGLQETQYF
NA	TRBV5-6	TRBJ2-6	NA	TGTGCCAGCAGCGAGAGACCGGGAATCTTCTCTGGGGCCAACGTCCTGACTTTC	CASSERPGIFSGANVLTF
NA	TRBV7-8	TRBJ2-7	NA	TGTGCCAGCAGCTTAGTATCAGGGGAGAACGAGCAGTACTTC	CASSLVSGENEQYF
NA	TRBV11-2	TRBJ2-2	TRBD2	TGTGCCAGCAGCTTACAAGCGGGGACGAACACCGGGGAGCTGTTTTTT	CASSLQAGTNTGELFF
NA	TRBV10-2	TRBJ2-1	TRBD1	TGCGCCAGCAGTGAGGCCAGGGGGCTGAACAATGAGCAGTTCTTC	CASSEARGLNNEQFF
NA	TRBV18	TRBJ1-2	TRBD1	TGTGCCAGCTCACCACCTCCGGGACAGGGCTATGGCTACACCTTC	CASSPPPGQGYGYTF
NA	TRBV6-1	TRBJ1-2	NA	TGTGCCAGCAGTGGCCAGGGGAACTATGGCTACACCTTC	CASSGQGNYGYTF
NA	TRBV29-1	TRBJ2-3	NA	TGCAGCATCAGGGGGGACTTAACTAGCACAGATACGCAGTATTTT	CSIRGDLTSTDTQYF
NA	TRBV18	TRBJ2-1	TRBD2	TGTGCCAGCTCGCGGACTAGCGGGAAGCGCTATGAGCAGTTCTTC	CASSRTSGKRYEQFF
NA	TRBV30	TRBJ1-3	NA	TGTGCCTTCGGGGGGAACACCATATATTTT	CAFGGNTIYF
once	TRBV9	TRBJ2-7	TRBD1	TGTGCCAGCAAGGGGCTTAAAGCAGGGGACAGAATCTCCTACGAGCAGTACTTC	CASKGLKAGDRISYEQYF
NA	TRBV5-8	TRBJ1-2	NA	TGTGCCAGCAGCTTGAACTCTAACTATGGCTACACCTTC	CASSLNSNYGYTF
NA	TRBV5-8	TRBJ2-5	NA	TGTGCCAGCAGCTTGGAAACCGCCGAGGGAGAGACCCAGTACTTC	CASSLETAEGETQYF
NA	TRBV5-3	TRBJ2-2	NA	TGTGCCAGAAGCTGCGACAGCTCCTTTGTCGGGGAGCTGTTTTTT	CARSCDSSFVGELFF
NA	TRBV5-1	TRBJ2-5	TRBD2	TGCGCCAGCAGCACCCTAGCGGGAGTAGGAGAGACCCAGTACTTC	CASSTLAGVGETQYF
NA	TRBV7-2	TRBJ2-2	TRBD1	TGTGCCAGCAGCCCGAGGACAGGGTGGACCGGGGAGCTGTTTTTT	CASSPRTGWTGELFF
NA	TRBV27	TRBJ2-3	TRBD1	TGTGCCAGCAGTTTAGCCCCCGGGACAGGGGAATCAGATACGCAGTATTTT	CASSLAPGTGESDTQYF
NA	TRBV7-3	TRBJ2-2	TRBD1	TGTGCCAGCAGCTCACGACAGGGGGCTTACGGGGAGCTGTTTTTT	CASSSRQGAYGELFF
once	TRBV7-2	TRBJ1-1	TRBD1	TGTGCCAGCAGCCTTTGGGACAGAGGAGAGGCTTTCTTT	CASSLWDRGEAFF
NA	TRBV4-3	TRBJ2-3	TRBD2	TGCGCCAGCAGCCTGGACAATCTAGCGGGAGTGAGCACAGATACGCAGTATTTT	CASSLDNLAGVSTDTQYF
NA	TRBV29-1	TRBJ1-2	TRBD1	TGCAGCGCCGGAGGACAGGGGGCTAACTATGGCTACACCTTC	CSAGGQGANYGYTF
NA	TRBV30	TRBJ1-4	NA	TGTGCCTGGAGTGTACGGGGGGGCGGGAATGAAAAACTGTTTTTT	CAWSVRGGGNEKLFF
NA	TRBV30	TRBJ1-2	NA	TGTGCCTGGAGAGGGATTCGGGGCTATGGCTACACCTTC	CAWRGIRGYGYTF
NA	TRBV4-1	TRBJ2-7	NA	TGCGCCAGCAGCCAAGCTGCCAGCTACGAGCAGTACTTC	CASSQAASYEQYF
NA	TRBV2	TRBJ2-7	TRBD1	TGTGCCAGCAGTGGGACAGGGGGCCTCTACGAGCAGTACTTC	CASSGTGGLYEQYF
NA	TRBV6-5	TRBJ2-1	TRBD1	TGTGCCAGCAGTTTCCGGGACAGGGGTTCCAATGAGCAGTTCTTC	CASSFRDRGSNEQFF
NA	TRBV4-3	TRBJ2-7	TRBD1	TGCGCCAGCAGCCAAGGGCACAGGGGGTCTTACGAGCAGTACTTC	CASSQGHRGSYEQYF
NA	TRBV5-4	TRBJ2-7	NA	TGTGCCAGCAGCTCGGAGAGCTCCTACGAGCAGTACTTC	CASSSESSYEQYF
once	TRBV27	TRBJ2-1	NA	TGTGCCAGCAGTTTACCGAGTTGGAATGAGCAGTTCTTC	CASSLPSWNEQFF
NA	TRBV9	TRBJ1-4	NA	TGTGCCAGCAGCGCTAGAGCCGCGATCACTAATGAAAAACTGTTTTTT	CASSARAAITNEKLFF
once	TRBV15	TRBJ2-3	NA	TGTGCCACCACGAGAAGACAGACAACCTCAGATACGCAGTATTTT	CATTRRQTTSDTQYF
NA	TRBV19	TRBJ2-3	TRBD1	TGTGCCATCTCACCCGGGACAGGAAGCACAGATACGCAGTATTTT	CAISPGTGSTDTQYF
NA	TRBV4-3	TRBJ2-7	NA	TGCGCCAGCAGCCGCACCGGGGCCTACGAGCAGTACTTC	CASSRTGAYEQYF
NA	TRBV27	TRBJ2-1	NA	TGTGCCAGCAAGAGACTAGGAGGGGTCGGAGAGCAGTTCTTC	CASKRLGGVGEQFF
NA	TRBV15	TRBJ2-1	TRBD2	TGTGCCACTAAACCGGGGACTAGCGATAATGAGCAGTTCTTC	CATKPGTSDNEQFF
NA	TRBV27	TRBJ2-7	NA	TGTGCCAGCAGTCCCCCGGGGAGCGAGCAGTACTTC	CASSPPGSEQYF
NA	TRBV19	TRBJ1-1	NA	TGTGCCAGTAGTATGGTGCGGGGGGACACTGAAGCTTTCTTT	CASSMVRGDTEAFF
NA	TRBV5-1	TRBJ2-7	NA	TGCGCCAGCAGCTTGCAGGGCGAGCAGTACTTC	CASSLQGEQYF
few	TRBV5-1	TRBJ2-7	TRBD1	TGCGCCAGCAGCTTGATGGGACAGGGGCAGTACGAGCAGTACTTC	CASSLMGQGQYEQYF
NA	TRBV30	TRBJ2-7	TRBD1	TGTGCCTGGAGTGTACTCCACGGACAGGGGAGGCCCCACTTC	CAWSVLHGQGRPHF
once	TRBV5-1	TRBJ1-2	NA	TGCGCCAGCAGCTTGGAGTATTGGGGGGGCTATGGCTACACCTTC	CASSLEYWGGYGYTF
NA	TRBV7-9	TRBJ2-7	TRBD2	TGTGCCAGCAGCATTACTAGCGGGAGATACGAGCAGTACTTC	CASSITSGRYEQYF
NA	TRBV5-6	TRBJ2-2	NA	TGTGCCAGCAGCTCCGGGACTTTCACCGGGGAGCTGTTTTTT	CASSSGTFTGELFF
NA	TRBV6-1	TRBJ1-1	NA	TGTGCCAGCAGTGAAGCGAGTGTTAGTACTGAAGCTTTCTTT	CASSEASVSTEAFF